The 2 T cell receptor beta chains below all came from one sample that was sequenced in a study of shared clonotypes between healthy human individuals. Profiled with immunoSEQ multiplex PCR; TCRdb holds only in-frame clones, not every one. The sample yields around 430,000 clones, roughly 77% seen once. Sequenced input: PBMCs. The receptor set was obtained from a woman aged 40 to 50 in good health. Some clones in this sample may be carry-over from other donors' samples.

The rearrangement uses TRBV28 and TRBJ2-7, with a tentative D call TRBD1 (6 bases). Looked up from germline, CDR1 is MDHEN and CDR2 is SYDVKM. V was clipped by 4 bases and J by 2 bases, with 15 bases between them. This CDR3 is built from 15 residues. CDR3: CASSSHLDRPYEQYF. The CDR3 coding sequence is TGTGCCAGCAGTTCCCACCTCGACAGGCCCTACGAGCAGTACTTC.

The sample holds one count of this clone. V is TRBV7-9 and J is TRBJ2-2; D may be TRBD1 or TRBD2 (5 bases each). This CDR3 comprises 17 residues. Trimming took 8 bases from V and 2 from J, leaving 21 bases between them. Germline CDR1 is SEHNR and CDR2 is FQNEAQ (reference sequence). CDR3 sequence reads: CASDSPGASSNTGELFF. CDR3 in DNA: TGTGCCAGCGACTCTCCTGGGGCTAGCAGTAACACCGGGGAGCTGTTTTTT.